By sample fraction, the clone carrying this T cell receptor beta chain is medium-sized. One entry per CDR3 protein, called by TCRdb with MiXCR from the 5' RACE reads. This table has about 58,000 distinct CDR3 sequences, approximately 7.7% appearing once. The data originate from a study of T cells after yellow fever vaccination. Germline V CDR1 and CDR2: LNHDA, SQIVND (reference sequence). The length of the CDR3 is 13 residues. The V end lost 5 bases, the J end lost 4 bases, and 11 bases lay between the germline ends. This chain links TRBV19 with TRBJ1-1; D not resolved. The sequencing used CD8+ T cells sorted from PBMCs, collected on the day of the first yellow fever vaccination. This receptor was obtained from a man younger than 30 who received the YFV17D yellow fever vaccine. CDR3 DNA sequence: TGTGCCAGTAGTTACGCAGGAGGCACTGAAGCTTTCTTT. Protein product: CASSYAGGTEAFF.